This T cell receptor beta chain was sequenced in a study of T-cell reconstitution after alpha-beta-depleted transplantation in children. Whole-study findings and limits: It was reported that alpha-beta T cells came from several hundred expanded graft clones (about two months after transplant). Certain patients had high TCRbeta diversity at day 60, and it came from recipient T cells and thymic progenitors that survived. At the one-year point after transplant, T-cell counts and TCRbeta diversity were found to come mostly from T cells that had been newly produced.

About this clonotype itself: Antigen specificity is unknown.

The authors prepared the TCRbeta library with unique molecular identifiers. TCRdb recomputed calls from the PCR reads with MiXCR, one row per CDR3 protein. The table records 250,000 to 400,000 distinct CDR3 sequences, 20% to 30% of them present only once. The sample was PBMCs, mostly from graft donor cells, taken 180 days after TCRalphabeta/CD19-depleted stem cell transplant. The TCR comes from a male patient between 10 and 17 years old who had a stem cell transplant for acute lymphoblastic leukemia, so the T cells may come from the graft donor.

This CDR3 is CASGQGASGNTIYF. The CDR3 bases are TGCGCCAGCGGACAGGGGGCGTCTGGAAACACCATATATTTT. The chain carries TRBV5-1 and TRBJ1-3; 11 bases line up with TRBD1. Germline V gene data show CDR1 as SGHRS and CDR2 as YFSETQ. The trim removed 7 bases at V and 1 base at J, leaving 1 base unmatched. CDR3 length: 14 amino acids.